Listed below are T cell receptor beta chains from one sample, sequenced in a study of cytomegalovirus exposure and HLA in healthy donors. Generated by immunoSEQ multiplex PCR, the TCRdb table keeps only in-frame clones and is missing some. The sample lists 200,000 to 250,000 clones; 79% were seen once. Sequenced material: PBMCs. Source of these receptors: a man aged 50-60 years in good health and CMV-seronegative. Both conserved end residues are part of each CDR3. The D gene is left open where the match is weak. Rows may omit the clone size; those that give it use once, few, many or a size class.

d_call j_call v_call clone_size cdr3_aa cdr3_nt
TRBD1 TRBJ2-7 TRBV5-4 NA CASSLKGQGGEQYF TGTGCCAGCAGCTTAAAGGGACAGGGTGGCGAGCAGTACTTC
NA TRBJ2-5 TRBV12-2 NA CASRLDRGGLQETQYF TGTGCAAGTCGCTTAGACCGCGGGGGACTCCAAGAGACCCAGTACTTC
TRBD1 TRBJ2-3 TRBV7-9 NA CASSQRGQVADTQYF TGTGCCAGCAGCCAAAGGGGGCAGGTGGCAGATACGCAGTATTTT
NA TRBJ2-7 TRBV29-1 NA CSVGAGAYEQYF TGCAGCGTTGGGGCAGGGGCCTACGAGCAGTACTTC
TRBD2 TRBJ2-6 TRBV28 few CASSLPPSGTAGANVLTF TGTGCCAGCAGTTTACCCCCTAGCGGGACTGCTGGGGCCAACGTCCTGACTTTC
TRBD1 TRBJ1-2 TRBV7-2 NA CASSLAATGPYGYTF TGTGCCAGCAGCTTAGCTGCGACAGGGCCCTATGGCTACACCTTC
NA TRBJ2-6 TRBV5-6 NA CASILGWTTGVLTF TGTGCCAGCATCCTTGGATGGACAACGGGCGTCCTGACTTTC
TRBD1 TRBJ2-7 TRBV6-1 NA CASSGVTGVYEQYF TGTGCCAGCAGTGGCGTGACAGGGGTCTACGAGCAGTACTTC
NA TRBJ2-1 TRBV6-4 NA CASSDSSVNEQFF TGTGCCAGCAGTGACTCGTCGGTCAATGAGCAGTTCTTC
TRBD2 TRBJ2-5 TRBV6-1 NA CASSEAAWLAGSQETQYF TGTGCCAGCAGTGAAGCGGCTTGGCTAGCGGGAAGTCAAGAGACCCAGTACTTC
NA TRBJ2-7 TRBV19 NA CASSTRDLPYEQYF TGTGCCAGTAGTACCCGGGACTTACCCTACGAGCAGTACTTC
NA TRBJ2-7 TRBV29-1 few CSVVLRGLYEQYF TGCAGCGTTGTACTACGGGGACTGTACGAGCAGTACTTC
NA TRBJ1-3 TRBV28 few CASSLDSGTRNTIYF TGTGCCAGCAGTTTGGACAGTGGCACCCGGAACACCATATATTTT
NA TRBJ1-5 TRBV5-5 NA CASSLEVSQPQHF TGTGCCAGCAGCTTGGAAGTGAGTCAGCCCCAGCATTTT
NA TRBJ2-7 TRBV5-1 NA CASSPEEGIYEQYF TGCGCCAGCAGCCCCGAGGAGGGGATCTACGAGCAGTACTTC
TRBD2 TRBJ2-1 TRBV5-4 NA CASSPRDTLLAGGGNEQFF TGTGCCAGCAGCCCCCGGGACACACTACTAGCGGGAGGAGGGAATGAGCAGTTCTTC
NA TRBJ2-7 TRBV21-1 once CASSTLTGFSYEQYF TGTGCCAGCAGCACCCTGACAGGGTTCTCCTACGAGCAGTACTTC
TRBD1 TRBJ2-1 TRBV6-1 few CASSEAKTGGGEQFF TGTGCCAGCAGTGAAGCGAAGACAGGGGGAGGTGAGCAGTTCTTC
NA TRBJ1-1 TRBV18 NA CASSPTAVLGTEAFF TGTGCCAGCTCCCCAACAGCCGTTTTGGGCACTGAAGCTTTCTTT
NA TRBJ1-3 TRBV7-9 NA CSSSLVDIFTSGNTIYF TGTTCCAGCAGCTTAGTTGACATCTTTACCTCTGGAAACACCATATATTTT
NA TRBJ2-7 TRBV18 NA CASSPYATSSSYEQYF TGTGCCAGCTCACCTTATGCGACAAGCAGCTCCTACGAGCAGTACTTC
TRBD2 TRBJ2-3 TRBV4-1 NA CASSQTGGRAPDTQYF TGCGCCAGCAGCCAAACCGGCGGGAGGGCCCCAGATACGCAGTATTTT
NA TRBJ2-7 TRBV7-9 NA CASSSRYEQYF TGTGCCAGCAGCTCACGCTACGAGCAGTACTTC
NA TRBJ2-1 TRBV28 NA CASSFSSTGVLERNEQFF TGTGCCAGCAGTTTTTCGTCGACAGGAGTGTTAGAACGGAATGAGCAGTTCTTC
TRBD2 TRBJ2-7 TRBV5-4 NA CASSLGGSGALLEQYF TGTGCCAGCAGCTTAGGGGGTAGCGGGGCCTTACTGGAGCAGTACTTC
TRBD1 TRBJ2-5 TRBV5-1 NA CASSTGQGLGREQYF TGCGCCAGCAGCACCGGACAGGGCCTAGGACGGGAGCAGTACTTC
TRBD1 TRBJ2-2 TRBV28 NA CASSLPLGQVNTGELFF TGTGCCAGCAGTTTACCCCTCGGACAGGTGAACACCGGGGAGCTGTTTTTT
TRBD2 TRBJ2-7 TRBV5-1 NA CASSTTSGSRYEQYF TGCGCCAGCAGCACGACTAGCGGGAGTAGGTACGAGCAGTACTTC
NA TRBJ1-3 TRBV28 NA CASTAGLISGNTIYF TGTGCCAGCACGGCAGGGCTAATCTCTGGAAACACCATATATTTT
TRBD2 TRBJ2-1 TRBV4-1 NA CASSQVILAGRFSYNEQFF TGCGCCAGCAGCCAAGTGATACTAGCGGGAAGGTTCTCCTACAATGAGCAGTTCTTC
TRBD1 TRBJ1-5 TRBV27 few CASSSGQGNQPQHF TGTGCCAGCAGTTCCGGACAGGGGAATCAGCCCCAGCATTTT
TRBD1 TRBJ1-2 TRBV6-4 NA CASSVGQGAEGYTF TGTGCCAGCAGCGTTGGACAGGGGGCGGAGGGCTACACCTTC
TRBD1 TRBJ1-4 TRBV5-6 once CASSLTGAVTNEKLFF TGTGCCAGCAGCTTAACAGGGGCGGTGACTAATGAAAAACTGTTTTTT
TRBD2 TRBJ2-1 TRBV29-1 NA CSVDGLAGWVYNEQFF TGCAGCGTGGATGGACTAGCGGGTTGGGTCTACAATGAGCAGTTCTTC
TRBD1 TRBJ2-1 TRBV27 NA CASILTGGPYNEQFF TGTGCCAGCATCCTAACAGGGGGCCCCTACAATGAGCAGTTCTTC
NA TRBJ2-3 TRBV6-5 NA CASSYSRVRSDTQYF TGTGCCAGCAGTTACTCTAGAGTACGGTCAGATACGCAGTATTTT
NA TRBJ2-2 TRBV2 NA CASSPVNTGELFF TGTGCCAGCAGTCCTGTTAACACCGGGGAGCTGTTTTTT
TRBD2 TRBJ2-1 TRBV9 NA CASSASGSSYNEQFF TGTGCCAGCAGCGCGAGCGGGAGCTCCTACAATGAGCAGTTCTTC
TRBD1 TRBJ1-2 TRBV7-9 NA CASSLADRGSGYTF TGTGCCAGCAGCTTAGCCGACAGGGGGTCCGGCTACACCTTC
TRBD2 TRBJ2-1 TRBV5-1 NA CASSLKGTSAYNEQFF TGCGCCAGCAGCTTGAAAGGGACTAGCGCGTACAATGAGCAGTTCTTC
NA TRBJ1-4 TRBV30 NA CAWSVRRVHEKLFF TGTGCCTGGAGTGTAAGGAGGGTGCATGAAAAACTGTTTTTT
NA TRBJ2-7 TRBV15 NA CATSKAGRGTYEQYF TGTGCCACCAGCAAGGCCGGGAGAGGGACCTACGAGCAGTACTTC
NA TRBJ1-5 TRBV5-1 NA CASSWGSGEPQHF TGCGCCAGCAGCTGGGGATCAGGGGAGCCCCAGCATTTT
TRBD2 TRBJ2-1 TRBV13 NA CASSLGAGSSYNEQFF TGTGCCAGCAGCTTAGGAGCGGGGAGCTCCTACAATGAGCAGTTCTTC
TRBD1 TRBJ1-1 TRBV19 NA CASSIRQGGAEAFF TGTGCCAGTAGTATACGACAGGGGGGGGCTGAAGCTTTCTTT
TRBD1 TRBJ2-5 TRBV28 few CASSFRTGGRKTQYF TGTGCCAGCAGTTTCAGGACAGGGGGCCGGAAGACCCAGTACTTC